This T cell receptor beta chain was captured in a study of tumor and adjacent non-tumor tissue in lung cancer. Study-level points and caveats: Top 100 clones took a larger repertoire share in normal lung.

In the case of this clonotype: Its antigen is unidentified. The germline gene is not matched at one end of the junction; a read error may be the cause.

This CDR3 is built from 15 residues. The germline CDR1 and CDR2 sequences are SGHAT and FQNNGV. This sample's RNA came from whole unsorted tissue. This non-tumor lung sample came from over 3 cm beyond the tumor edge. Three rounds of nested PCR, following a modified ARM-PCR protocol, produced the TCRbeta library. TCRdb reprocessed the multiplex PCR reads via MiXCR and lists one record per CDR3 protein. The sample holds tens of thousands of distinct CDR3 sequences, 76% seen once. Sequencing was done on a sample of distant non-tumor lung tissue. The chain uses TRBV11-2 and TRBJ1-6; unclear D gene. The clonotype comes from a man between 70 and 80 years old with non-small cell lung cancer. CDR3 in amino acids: CASSERTDGNSPLHF. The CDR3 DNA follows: TGTGCCAGTAGCGAAAGGACGGATGGGAATTCACCACTCCACTTT.